What follows is one T cell receptor (beta chain) and its context. Across about two dozen US areas, participants ranged in age from about 18 to 90 years. Recovered participants had two consecutive negative NP/OP PCR tests, healthcare professional clearance, or symptom resolution. Per the germline V gene, CDR1 is LNHDA and CDR2 is SQIVND (reference sequence). Germline trimming cut 5 bases from V and 5 bases from J; bases unmatched to any gene: 7. The CDR3 runs to 14 residues. Repertoires were generated with immunoSEQ multiplex PCR, while TCRdb's copy carries only in-frame clones and drops some. This table holds about 160,000 clones, 80% found once. This specimen comes from a study of blood T cell repertoires in COVID-19. Study-level information: Both acute and convalescent COVID-19 samples were obtained from the United States, Italy and Spain.

The source is a woman aged 60 to 75 who had recovered from COVID-19. The chain combines TRBV19 with TRBJ1-1, with TRBD1 identical over 8 bases. The sample taken for sequencing was PBMCs or T cells enriched from blood (not recorded which). CDR3 bases: TGTGCCAGTAGTCCTCCAGGACAGGGAACTGAAGCTTTCTTT. Translation gives CASSPPGQGTEAFF.